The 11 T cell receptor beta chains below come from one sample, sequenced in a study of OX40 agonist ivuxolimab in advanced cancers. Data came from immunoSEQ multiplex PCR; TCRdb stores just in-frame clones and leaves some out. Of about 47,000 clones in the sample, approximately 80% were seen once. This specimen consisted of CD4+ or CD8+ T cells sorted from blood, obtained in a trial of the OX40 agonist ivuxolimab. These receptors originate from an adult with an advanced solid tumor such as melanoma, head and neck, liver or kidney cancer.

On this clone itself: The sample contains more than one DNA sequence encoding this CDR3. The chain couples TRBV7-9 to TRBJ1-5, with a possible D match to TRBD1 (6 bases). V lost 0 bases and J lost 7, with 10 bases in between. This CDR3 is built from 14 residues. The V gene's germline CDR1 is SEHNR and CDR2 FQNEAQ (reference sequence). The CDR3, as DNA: TGTGCCAGCAGCTTAGCAGGGGGTGTCCAGCCCCAGCATTTT. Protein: CASSLAGGVQPQHF.

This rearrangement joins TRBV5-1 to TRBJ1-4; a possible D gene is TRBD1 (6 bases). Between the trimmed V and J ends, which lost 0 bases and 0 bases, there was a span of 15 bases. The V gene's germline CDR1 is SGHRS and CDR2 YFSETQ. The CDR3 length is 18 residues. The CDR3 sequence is CASSLAGAIAATNEKLFF. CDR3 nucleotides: TGCGCCAGCAGCTTGGCAGGGGCCATAGCGGCAACTAATGAAAAACTGTTTTTT.

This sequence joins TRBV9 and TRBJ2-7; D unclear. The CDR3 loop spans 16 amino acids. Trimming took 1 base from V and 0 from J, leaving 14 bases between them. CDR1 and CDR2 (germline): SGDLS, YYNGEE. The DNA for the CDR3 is TGTGCCAGCAGCGTATCCGCAGGTCTGAGCTCCTACGAGCAGTACTTC. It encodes CASSVSAGLSSYEQYF.

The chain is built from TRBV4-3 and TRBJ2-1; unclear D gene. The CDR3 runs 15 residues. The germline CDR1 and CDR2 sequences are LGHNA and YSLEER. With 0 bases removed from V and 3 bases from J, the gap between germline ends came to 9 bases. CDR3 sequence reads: CASSQDIGFYNEQFF. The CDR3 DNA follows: TGCGCCAGCAGCCAAGATATTGGGTTCTACAATGAGCAGTTCTTC.

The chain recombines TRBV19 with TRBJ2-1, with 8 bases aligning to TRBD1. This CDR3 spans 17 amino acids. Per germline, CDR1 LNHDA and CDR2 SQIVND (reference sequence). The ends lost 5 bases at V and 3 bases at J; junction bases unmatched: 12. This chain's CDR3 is CASSVTGGDLRYNEQFF. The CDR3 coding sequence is TGTGCCAGTAGTGTAACAGGGGGAGATCTACGCTACAATGAGCAGTTCTTC.

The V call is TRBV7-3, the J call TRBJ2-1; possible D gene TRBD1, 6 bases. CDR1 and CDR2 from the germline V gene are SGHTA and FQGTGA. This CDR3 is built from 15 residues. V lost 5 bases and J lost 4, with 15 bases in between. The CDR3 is CASSTTSDRYNEQFF. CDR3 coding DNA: TGTGCCAGCAGCACGACATCGGACAGATACAATGAGCAGTTCTTC.

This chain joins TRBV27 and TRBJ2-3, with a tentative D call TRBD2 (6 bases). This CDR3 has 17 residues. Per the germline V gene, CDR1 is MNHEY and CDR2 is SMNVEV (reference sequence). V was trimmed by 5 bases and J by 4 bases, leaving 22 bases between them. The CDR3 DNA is TGTGCCAGCAGTCTCACGCATGCGACTAGGGTGGCAGATACGCAGTATTTT. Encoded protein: CASSLTHATRVADTQYF.

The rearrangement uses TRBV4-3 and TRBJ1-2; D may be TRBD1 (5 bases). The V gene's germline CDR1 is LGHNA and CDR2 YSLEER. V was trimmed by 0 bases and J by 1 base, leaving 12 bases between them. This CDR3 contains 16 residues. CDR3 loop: CASSQDPGTDNYGYTF. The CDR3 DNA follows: TGCGCCAGCAGCCAAGATCCCGGGACCGATAACTATGGCTACACCTTC.

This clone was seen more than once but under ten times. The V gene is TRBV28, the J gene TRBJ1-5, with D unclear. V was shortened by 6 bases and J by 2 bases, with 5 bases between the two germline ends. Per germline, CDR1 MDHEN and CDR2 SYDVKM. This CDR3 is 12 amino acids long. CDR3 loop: CASSEGNQPQHF. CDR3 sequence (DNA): TGTGCCAGCAGCGAGGGCAATCAGCCCCAGCATTTT.

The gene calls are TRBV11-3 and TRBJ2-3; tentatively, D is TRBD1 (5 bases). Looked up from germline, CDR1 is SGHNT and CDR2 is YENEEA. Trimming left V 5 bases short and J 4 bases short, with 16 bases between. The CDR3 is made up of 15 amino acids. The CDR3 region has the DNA TGTGCCAGCAGCGCAACAGGTGGAGTGGCAGATACGCAGTATTTT. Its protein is CASSATGGVADTQYF.

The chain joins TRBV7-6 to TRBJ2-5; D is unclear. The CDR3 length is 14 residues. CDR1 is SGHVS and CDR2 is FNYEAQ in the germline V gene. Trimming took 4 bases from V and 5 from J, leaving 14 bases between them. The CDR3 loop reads CASSSPEGYETQYF. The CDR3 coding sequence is TGTGCCAGCAGCTCCCCCGAAGGTTATGAGACCCAGTACTTC.